This paragraph covers one T cell receptor (beta chain) sequence. Antigen: not known. These data come from a study of response to subunit inactivated influenza vaccine. Study-wide results and limits: Authors suggested that a seasonal influenza vaccination recruits few new T cells each time.

TCRdb recomputed calls from the RT-PCR reads with MiXCR, one row per CDR3 protein. The sample shows hundreds of thousands of distinct CDR3 sequences, roughly 20% of them seen only once. Looked up from germline, CDR1 is LNHNV and CDR2 is YYDKDF (reference sequence). The ends were cut back, 4 bases at V and 0 bases at J, with 7 bases in the middle. This CDR3 region has 14 residues. The sequence was obtained from a man in his forties or fifties who received an inactivated influenza vaccine. This rearrangement joins TRBV15 to TRBJ2-1; tentatively, D is TRBD1 or TRBD2 (5 bases each). Sequences were derived from PBMCs from blood, sampled 5 days after vaccination. This CDR3 is CATSTGSSYNEQFF. The DNA for the CDR3 is TGTGCCACCAGCACAGGGAGCTCCTACAATGAGCAGTTCTTC. The full variable domain, its missing parts supplied by reference TRBV15 and TRBJ2-1, is DAMVIQNPRYQVTQFGKPVTLSCSQTLNHNVMYWYQQKSSQAPKLLFHYYDKDFNNEADTPDNFQSRRPNTSFCFLDIRSPGLGDTAMYLCATSTGSSYNEQFFGPGTRLTVL.